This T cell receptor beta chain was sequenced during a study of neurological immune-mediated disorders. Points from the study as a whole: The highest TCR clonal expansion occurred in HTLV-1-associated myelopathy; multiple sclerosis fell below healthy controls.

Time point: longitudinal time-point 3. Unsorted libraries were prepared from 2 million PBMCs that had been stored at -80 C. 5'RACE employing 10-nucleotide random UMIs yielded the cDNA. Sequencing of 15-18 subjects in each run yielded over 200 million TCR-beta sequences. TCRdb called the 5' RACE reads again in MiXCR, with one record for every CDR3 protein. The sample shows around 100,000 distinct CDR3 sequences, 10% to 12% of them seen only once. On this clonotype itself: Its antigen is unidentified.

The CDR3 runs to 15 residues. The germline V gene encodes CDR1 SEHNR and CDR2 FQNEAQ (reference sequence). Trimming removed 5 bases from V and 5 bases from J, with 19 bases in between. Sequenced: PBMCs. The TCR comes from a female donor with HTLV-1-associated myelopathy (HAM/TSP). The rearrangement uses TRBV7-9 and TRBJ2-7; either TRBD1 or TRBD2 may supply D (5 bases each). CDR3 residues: CASSHPDTQRDEQYF. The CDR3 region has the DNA TGTGCCAGCAGCCATCCGGACACCCAGAGGGACGAGCAGTACTTC.